Below, one T cell receptor beta chain is given with its context. This sample stems from a study of T-cell reconstitution after alpha-beta-depleted transplantation in children. CDR3 length: 13 residues. Trimming shortened V by 4 bases and J by 6 bases, and 12 bases separated the two germline ends. The authors prepared the TCRbeta library with unique molecular identifiers. In TCRdb, the PCR reads were re-called with MiXCR into one record per CDR3 protein. The sample yields roughly 200,000 distinct CDR3 sequences, approximately 9.5% seen once. This receptor was obtained from a human donor who donated a stem cell graft to a child with acute lymphoblastic leukemia. The material sequenced was PBMCs from the stem cell graft donor, taken from the stem cell graft. The gene calls are TRBV12-3 or TRBV12-4 and TRBJ1-2; unclear D gene. The CDR3 is CASSSGRLDGYTF. The CDR3 coding sequence is TGTGCCAGCAGTTCGGGCCGCCTCGATGGCTACACCTTC.